This T cell receptor beta chain emerged from a study of T cells in tuberculosis (dated by TCRdb to about 2018). A note on the overall study: In the study, CD1B tetramers and high-throughput TCR immunosequencing were combined to characterize T cells specific for the mycobacterial lipid antigen glucose monomycolate (GMM). IGRA-negative adolescents, IGRA-positive adolescents with latent tuberculosis and adults with active tuberculosis, ten per group, were compared in a South African clinical cohort.

TCR libraries were generated with the immunoSEQ multiplex PCR assay, using TCR-beta and/or TCR-alpha/delta assays for each sample. The amplified TCR libraries were sequenced on the Illumina high-throughput platform. The paper's processing steps were these. Clustering and dimensionality reduction relied on pairwise TCRdist distances among GMM-specific receptors from T cells that were either sorted ex vivo or expanded in vitro. The score assigned to each clinical repertoire was mean NN-distance, meaning the average TCRdist to the nearest 10% of tetramer-positive reference sequences. GEM TCR motif frequency was calculated as the fraction of unique TCRs that matched known GEM sequences by V/J usage and CDR3 length. Linear discriminant analysis with leave-one-out cross-validation, implemented in scikit-learn, was used to classify active tuberculosis. Drawn from immuneACCESS, this table holds only the in-frame rearrangements with V and J called that TCRdb kept. Clones are partly lost; checked studies trace under half to an unresolved V gene and leave the rest unexplained. V and J calls plus clone size are reproduced from that table; the DNA served to infer D and trimming. Here the sample has more than 35,000 clones; nearly 95% occur a single time. Of the sample, around 7.5% is held by the ten largest clones.

CDR1 and CDR2, per the germline V gene, are MRHNA and SNTAGT. Relative to germline, V is missing 4 bases and J is missing 4 bases, with 5 bases of the junction outside any gene match. Reading from cysteine to phenylalanine, the CDR3 counts 14 amino acids. Of all the DNA, just the CDR3 is kept, 42 bases in frame from base 1. What the authors observed across the whole study: Compared with IGRA-negative controls, TCR-alpha repertoires from active tuberculosis had smaller mean NN-distances to GMM-specific TCRs, which suggests that these TCRs underwent clonal expansion. Smaller NN-distances were partly driven by shorter CDR3-alpha lengths in active tuberculosis patients, and statistical significance was not reached for the TCR-beta difference. With the diverse GMM-specific repertoire as input, a classifier achieved around 90% accuracy (AUROC 0.7 to 0.9), whereas GEM motif frequencies as input gave around 70% accuracy. Clinical samples were chosen by availability of cryopreserved specimens, and active tuberculosis cases were adults while controls were adolescents.

In the case of this clone: What this receptor recognizes is not known. Per-nucleotide qualities are absent, and no much larger clonotype sits a single base away.

At study entry, adolescents were screened for latent tuberculosis infection by tuberculin skin test and QuantiFERON-TB GOLD In-Tube IGRA. Immunosequencing was performed on unsorted cryopreserved PBMC, with 95,000 to 100,000 T cells per clinical donor covered on average. Eleven high schools in the Worcester region of the Western Cape, South Africa, served as enrollment sites for adolescents aged 12 to 18 years. Ten or so M. tuberculosis-infected adolescents and some ten uninfected adolescents, matched for age and sex, were selected. For the adolescents, PBMC were isolated by density centrifugation from freshly drawn heparinized blood and then cryopreserved.

This receptor was obtained from a donor aged 10-30 years with latent tuberculosis or without tuberculosis infection. This sequence uses TRBV6-4 and TRBJ1-1, and 8 junctional nucleotides match TRBD1. Sequenced material: PBMCs. The sequence in DNA is TGTGCCAGCAGTGTAGGACAGGGTTCCACTGAAGCTTTCTTT. It translates to CASSVGQGSTEAFF.